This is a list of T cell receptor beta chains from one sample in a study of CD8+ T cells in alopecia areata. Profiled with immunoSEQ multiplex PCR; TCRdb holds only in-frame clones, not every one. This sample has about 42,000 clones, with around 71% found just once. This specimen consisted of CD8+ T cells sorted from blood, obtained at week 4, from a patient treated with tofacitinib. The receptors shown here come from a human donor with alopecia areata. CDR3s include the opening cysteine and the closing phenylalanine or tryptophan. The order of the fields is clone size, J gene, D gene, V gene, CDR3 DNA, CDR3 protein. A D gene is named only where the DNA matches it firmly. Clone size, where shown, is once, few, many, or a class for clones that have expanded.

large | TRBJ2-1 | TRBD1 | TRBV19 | TGTGCCAGTAGACCGGGACAGATCCACAATGAGCAGTTCTTC | CASRPGQIHNEQFF
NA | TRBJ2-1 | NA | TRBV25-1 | TGTGCCAGCAGGCAGGGCTATGAGCAGTTCTTC | CASRQGYEQFF
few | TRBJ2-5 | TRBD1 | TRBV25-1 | TGTGCCAGCAGTGGACAGGGGGCTCAAGAGACCCAGTACTTC | CASSGQGAQETQYF
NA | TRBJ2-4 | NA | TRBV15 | TGTGCCACCAGCACTGAGGCCAAAAACATTCAGTACTTC | CATSTEAKNIQYF
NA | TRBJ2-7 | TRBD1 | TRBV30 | TGTGCCTGGAGTGCCGGGACAGGGGCCGGCTACGAGCAGTACTTC | CAWSAGTGAGYEQYF
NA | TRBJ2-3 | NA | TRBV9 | TGTGCCAGCAACCGGGACTCGGCTCTGGATACGCAGTATTTT | CASNRDSALDTQYF
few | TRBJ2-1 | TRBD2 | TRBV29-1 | TGCAGCGTTGAATTAGCGGGGGGCATCAATGAGCAGTTCTTC | CSVELAGGINEQFF
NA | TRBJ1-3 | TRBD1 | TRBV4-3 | TGCGCCAGCAGCCAAGGTGACAGGGGAGGTGGAAACACCATATATTTT | CASSQGDRGGGNTIYF
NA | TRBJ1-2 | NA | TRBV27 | TGTGCCAGCAGCCGGGCCAGGGCCTATGGCTACACCTTC | CASSRARAYGYTF
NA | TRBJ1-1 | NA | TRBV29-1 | TGCAGTATCGGGCCGAACACTGAAGCTTTCTTT | CSIGPNTEAFF
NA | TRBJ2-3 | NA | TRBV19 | TGTGCCAGTAGTATTATCGGCAGTCACACAGATACGCAGTATTTT | CASSIIGSHTDTQYF
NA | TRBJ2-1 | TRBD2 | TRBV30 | TGTGCCTGGAGAGGTAGCGGGGGTGTCAATGAGCAGTTCTTC | CAWRGSGGVNEQFF
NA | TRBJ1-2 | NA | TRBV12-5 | TGTGCTAGTGGTACCTATAGGTATGGCTACACCTTC | CASGTYRYGYTF
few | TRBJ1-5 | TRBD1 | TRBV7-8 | TGTGCCAGCAGCCCAAGCCCGGGACAGGGCAATCAGCCCCAGCATTTT | CASSPSPGQGNQPQHF
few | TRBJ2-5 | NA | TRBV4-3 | TGCGCCAGCAGCCAAGAGTCCGGAGAGACCCAGTACTTC | CASSQESGETQYF
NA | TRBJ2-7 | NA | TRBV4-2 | TGTGCCAGCAGCCAAGAGGCCCTGAGAGGCGAGCAGTACTTC | CASSQEALRGEQYF
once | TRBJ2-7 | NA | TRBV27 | TGTGCCAGCAGTTTAGATCAGAGCTACGAGCAGTACTTC | CASSLDQSYEQYF
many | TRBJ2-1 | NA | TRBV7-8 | TGTGCCAGCAGCTTATCATTCACTCGCAATGAGCAGTTCTTC | CASSLSFTRNEQFF
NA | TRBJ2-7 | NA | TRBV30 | TGTGCCTGGAGTTGGGGTTCGCGTTCCAACGAGCAGTACTTC | CAWSWGSRSNEQYF
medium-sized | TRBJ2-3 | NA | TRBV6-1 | TGTGCCAGCAGTGATAGTGTGGGCGGGAGCACAGATACGCAGTATTTT | CASSDSVGGSTDTQYF
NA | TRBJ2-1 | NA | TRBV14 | TGTGCCAGCAGCCGCGAATCGGGCTACAATGAGCAGTTCTTC | CASSRESGYNEQFF
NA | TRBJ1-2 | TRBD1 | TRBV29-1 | TGCAGCGTTACTGGTTCGGACAGGGGAGGATATGGCTACACCTTC | CSVTGSDRGGYGYTF
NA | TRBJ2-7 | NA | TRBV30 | TGTGCCTGGAGTGTCCAGGGTGGCGACGAGCAGTACTTC | CAWSVQGGDEQYF
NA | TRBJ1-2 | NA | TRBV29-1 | TGCAGCGTGGCTGGGGAGGAGGGCTACACCTTC | CSVAGEEGYTF
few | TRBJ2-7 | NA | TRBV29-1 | TGCAGCGTTGAATGGGCAGAGGACCCCTACGAGCAGTACTTC | CSVEWAEDPYEQYF
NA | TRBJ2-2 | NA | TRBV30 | TGTGCCTGGAGTACAACAGGGACCGGGGAGCTGTTTTTT | CAWSTTGTGELFF
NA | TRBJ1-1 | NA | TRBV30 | TGTGCCTGGACTCTTTACCGGAACAGTGAAGCTTTCTTT | CAWTLYRNSEAFF
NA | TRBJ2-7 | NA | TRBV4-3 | TGCGCCAGCAGCCCGGGTTCTAACTACGAGCAGTACTTC | CASSPGSNYEQYF
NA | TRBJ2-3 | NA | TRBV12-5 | TGTGCTAGTGGTCTGGGGGATACGCAGTATTTT | CASGLGDTQYF
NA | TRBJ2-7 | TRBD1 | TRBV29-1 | TGCAGCGTATCCGGGACAGGAAAGAACTACGAGCAGTACTTC | CSVSGTGKNYEQYF
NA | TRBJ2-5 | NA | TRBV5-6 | TGTGCCAGCAGCTTTACTCAGCAAGAGACCCAGTACTTC | CASSFTQQETQYF
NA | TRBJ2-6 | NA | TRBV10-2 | TGCGCCAGCAGGGATGCCTCTGGGGCCAACGTCCTGACTTTC | CASRDASGANVLTF
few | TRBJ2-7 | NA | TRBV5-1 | TGCGCCAGCAGCTTGGTTCCCGAAGACTACGAGCAGTACTTC | CASSLVPEDYEQYF
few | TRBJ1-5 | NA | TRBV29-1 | TGCAGCGTTGAGTGGGAGGGGAGCAATCAGCCCCAGCATTTT | CSVEWEGSNQPQHF
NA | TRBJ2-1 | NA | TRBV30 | TGTGCCACCTTGGAAGGTGAGCAGTTCTTC | CATLEGEQFF
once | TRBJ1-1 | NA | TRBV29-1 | TGCAGCGAAGGGGCCACTGAAGCTTTCTTT | CSEGATEAFF
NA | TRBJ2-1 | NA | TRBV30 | TGTGCCTGGACGGCAGGGGGGGGCTTTAATGAGCAGTTCTTC | CAWTAGGGFNEQFF
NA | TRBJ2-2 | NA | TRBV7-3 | TGTGCCAGCAGCCTGAACACCGGGGAGCTGTTTTTT | CASSLNTGELFF
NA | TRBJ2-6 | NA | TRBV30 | TGTGCCACCTCAGGGGCGCGGGGGGCCAACGTCCTGACTTTC | CATSGARGANVLTF
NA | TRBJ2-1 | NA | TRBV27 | TGTGCCAGCAGTTTTCCGTGGGGAAGAACTGGGAATGAGCAGTTCTTC | CASSFPWGRTGNEQFF
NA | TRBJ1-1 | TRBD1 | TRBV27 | TGTGCCAGCGCCGGTTCGACAGGGGTTAACACTGAAGCTTTCTTT | CASAGSTGVNTEAFF